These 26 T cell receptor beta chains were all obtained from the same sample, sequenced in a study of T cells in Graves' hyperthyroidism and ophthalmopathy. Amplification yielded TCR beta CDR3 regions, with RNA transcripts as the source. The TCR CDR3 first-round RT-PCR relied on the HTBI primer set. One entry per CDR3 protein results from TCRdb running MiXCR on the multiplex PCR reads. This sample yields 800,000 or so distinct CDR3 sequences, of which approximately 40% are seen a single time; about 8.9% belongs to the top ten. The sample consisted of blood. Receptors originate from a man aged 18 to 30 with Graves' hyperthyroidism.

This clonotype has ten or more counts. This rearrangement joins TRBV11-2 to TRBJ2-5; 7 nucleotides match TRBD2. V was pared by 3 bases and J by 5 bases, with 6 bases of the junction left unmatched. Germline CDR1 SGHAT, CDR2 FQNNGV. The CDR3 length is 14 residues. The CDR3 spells CASSFGPGGETQYF. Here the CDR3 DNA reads TGTGCCAGCAGCTTCGGACCGGGAGGCGAGACCCAGTACTTC.

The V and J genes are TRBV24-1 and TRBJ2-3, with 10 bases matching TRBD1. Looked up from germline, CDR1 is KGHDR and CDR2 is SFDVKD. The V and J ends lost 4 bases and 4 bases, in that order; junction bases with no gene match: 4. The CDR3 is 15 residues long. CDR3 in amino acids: CATSDRDRGADTQYF. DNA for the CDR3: TGTGCCACCAGTGACCGGGACAGGGGCGCAGATACGCAGTATTTT.

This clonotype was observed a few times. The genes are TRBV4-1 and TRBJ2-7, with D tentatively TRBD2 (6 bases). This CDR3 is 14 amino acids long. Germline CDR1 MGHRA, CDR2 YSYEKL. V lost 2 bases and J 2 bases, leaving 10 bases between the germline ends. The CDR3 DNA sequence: TGCGCCAGCAGCCAATCTAGCGCGACCTACGAGCAGTACTTC. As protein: CASSQSSATYEQYF.

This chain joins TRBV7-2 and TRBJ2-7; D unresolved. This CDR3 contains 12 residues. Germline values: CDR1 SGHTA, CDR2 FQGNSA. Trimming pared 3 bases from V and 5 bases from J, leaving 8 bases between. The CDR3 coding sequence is TGTGCCAGCAGCTTTTTGGATAACGAGCAGTACTTC. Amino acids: CASSFLDNEQYF.

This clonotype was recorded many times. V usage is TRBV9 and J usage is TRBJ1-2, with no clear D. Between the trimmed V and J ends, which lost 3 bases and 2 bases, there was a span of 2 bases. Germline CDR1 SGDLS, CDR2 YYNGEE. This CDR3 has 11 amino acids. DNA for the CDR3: TGTGCCAGCAGCGGAAACTATGGCTACACCTTC. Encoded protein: CASSGNYGYTF.

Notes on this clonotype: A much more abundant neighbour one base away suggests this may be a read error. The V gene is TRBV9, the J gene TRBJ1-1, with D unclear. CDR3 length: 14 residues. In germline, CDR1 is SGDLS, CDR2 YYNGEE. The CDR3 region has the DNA TGTGCCGGCAGCGTAGCGGGCAGGAGATCTGAAGCTTTCTTT. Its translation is CAGSVAGRRSEAFF.

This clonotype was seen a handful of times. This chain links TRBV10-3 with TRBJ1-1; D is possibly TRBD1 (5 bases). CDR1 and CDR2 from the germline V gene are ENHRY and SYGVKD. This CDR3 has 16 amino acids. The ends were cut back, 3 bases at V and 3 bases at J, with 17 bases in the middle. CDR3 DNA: TGTGCCATCAGTGAAAGGGACGGGGGAATGTACACTGAAGCTTTCTTT. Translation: CAISERDGGMYTEAFF.

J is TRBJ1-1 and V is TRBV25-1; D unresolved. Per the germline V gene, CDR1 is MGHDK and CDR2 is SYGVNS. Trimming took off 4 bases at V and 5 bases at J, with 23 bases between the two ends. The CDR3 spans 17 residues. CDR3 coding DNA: TGTGCCAGCAGTGTCCCCCTCAAAAGGACCGCCAGGACTGAAGCTTTCTTT. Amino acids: CASSVPLKRTARTEAFF.

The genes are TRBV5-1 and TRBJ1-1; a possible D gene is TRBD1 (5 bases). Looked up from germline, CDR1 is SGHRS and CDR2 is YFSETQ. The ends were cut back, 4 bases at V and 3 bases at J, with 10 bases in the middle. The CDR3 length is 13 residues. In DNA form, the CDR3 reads TGCGCCAGCAGCCCCCAGGGTTACACTGAAGCTTTCTTT. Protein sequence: CASSPQGYTEAFF.

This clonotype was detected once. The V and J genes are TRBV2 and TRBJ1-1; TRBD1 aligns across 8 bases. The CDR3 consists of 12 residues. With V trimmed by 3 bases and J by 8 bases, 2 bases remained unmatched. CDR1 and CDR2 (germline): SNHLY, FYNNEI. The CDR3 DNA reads TGTGCCAGCAGTGAGCGACAGGGGGAAGCTTTCTTT. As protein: CASSERQGEAFF.

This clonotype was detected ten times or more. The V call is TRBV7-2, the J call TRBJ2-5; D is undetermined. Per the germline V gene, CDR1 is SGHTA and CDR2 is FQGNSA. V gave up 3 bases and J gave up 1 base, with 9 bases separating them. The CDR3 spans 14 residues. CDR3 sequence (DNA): TGTGCCAGCAGCTTCACCCGCAGCCAAGAGACCCAGTACTTC. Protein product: CASSFTRSQETQYF.

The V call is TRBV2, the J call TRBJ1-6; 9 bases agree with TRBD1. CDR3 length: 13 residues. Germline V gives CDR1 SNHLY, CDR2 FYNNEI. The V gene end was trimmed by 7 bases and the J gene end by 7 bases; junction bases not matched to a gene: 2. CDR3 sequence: CASKGTGNSPLHF. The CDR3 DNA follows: TGTGCCAGCAAAGGGACAGGGAATTCACCCCTCCACTTT.

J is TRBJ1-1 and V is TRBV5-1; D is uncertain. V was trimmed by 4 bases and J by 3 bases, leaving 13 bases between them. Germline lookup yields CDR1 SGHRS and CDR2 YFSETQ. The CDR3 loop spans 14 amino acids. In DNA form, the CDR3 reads TGCGCCAGCAGCCCCGGTGGGAGGGACACTGAAGCTTTCTTT. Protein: CASSPGGRDTEAFF.

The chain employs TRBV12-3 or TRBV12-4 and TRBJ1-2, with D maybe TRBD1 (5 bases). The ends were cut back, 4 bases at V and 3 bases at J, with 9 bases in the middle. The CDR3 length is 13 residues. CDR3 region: CASSYSGYYGYTF. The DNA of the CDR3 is TGTGCCAGCAGTTACTCAGGGTACTATGGCTACACCTTC.

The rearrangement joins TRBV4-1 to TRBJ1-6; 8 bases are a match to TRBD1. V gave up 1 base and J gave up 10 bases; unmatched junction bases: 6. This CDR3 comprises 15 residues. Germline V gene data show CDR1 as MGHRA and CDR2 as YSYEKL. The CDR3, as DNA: TGCGCCAGCAGCCAAGTGGACAGGGCTTGGTCACCCCTCCACTTT. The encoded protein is CASSQVDRAWSPLHF.

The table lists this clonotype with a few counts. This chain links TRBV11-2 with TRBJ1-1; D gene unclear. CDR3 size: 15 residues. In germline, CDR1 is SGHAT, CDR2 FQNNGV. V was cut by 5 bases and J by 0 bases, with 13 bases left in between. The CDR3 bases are TGTGCCAGCAGCCGGTCCGGGCCGTTGAACACTGAAGCTTTCTTT. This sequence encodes CASSRSGPLNTEAFF.

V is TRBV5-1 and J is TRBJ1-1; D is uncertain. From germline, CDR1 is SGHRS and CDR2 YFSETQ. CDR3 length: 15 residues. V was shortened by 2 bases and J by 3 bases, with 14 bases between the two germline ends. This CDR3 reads CASSFGRLGDTEAFF. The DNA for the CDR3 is TGCGCCAGCAGCTTTGGACGGCTTGGGGACACTGAAGCTTTCTTT.

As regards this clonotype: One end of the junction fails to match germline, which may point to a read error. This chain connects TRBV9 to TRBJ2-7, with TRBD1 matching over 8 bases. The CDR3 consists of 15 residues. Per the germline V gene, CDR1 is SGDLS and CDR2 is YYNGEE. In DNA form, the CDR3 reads TGCGCCAGCAACTTGGAGACAGGGGCCACCTACGAGCAGTACTTC. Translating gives CASNLETGATYEQYF.

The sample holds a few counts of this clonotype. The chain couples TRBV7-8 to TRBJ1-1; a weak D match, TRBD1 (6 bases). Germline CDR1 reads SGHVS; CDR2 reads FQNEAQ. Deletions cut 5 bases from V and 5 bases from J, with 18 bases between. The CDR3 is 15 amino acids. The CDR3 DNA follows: TGTGCCAGCAGCCCCGCGGGGGGGGCACGGACTGAAGCTTTCTTT. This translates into CASSPAGGARTEAFF.

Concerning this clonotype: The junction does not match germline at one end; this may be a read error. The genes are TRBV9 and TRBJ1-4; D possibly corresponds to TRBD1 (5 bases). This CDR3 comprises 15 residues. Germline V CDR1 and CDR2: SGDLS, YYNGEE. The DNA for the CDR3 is TGTGCCGGCAGCGCCCGACCGGGGCCGACCGAAAAACTGTTTTTT. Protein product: CAGSARPGPTEKLFF.

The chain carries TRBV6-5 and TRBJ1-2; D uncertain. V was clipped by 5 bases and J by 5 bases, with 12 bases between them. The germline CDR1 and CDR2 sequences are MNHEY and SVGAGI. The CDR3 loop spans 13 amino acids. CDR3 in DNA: TGTGCCAGCAGTGTGGGCCTTACATATGGCTACACCTTC. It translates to CASSVGLTYGYTF.

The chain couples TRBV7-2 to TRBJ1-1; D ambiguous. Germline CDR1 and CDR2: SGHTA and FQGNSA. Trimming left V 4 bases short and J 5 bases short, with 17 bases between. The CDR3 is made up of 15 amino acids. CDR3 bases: TGTGCCAGCAGCTCAGGTCGAACGGGCGGGACTGAAGCTTTCTTT. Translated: CASSSGRTGGTEAFF.

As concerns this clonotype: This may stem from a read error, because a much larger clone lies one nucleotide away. CDR3 in amino acids: CSVWRQGDNGKLFF. In DNA form, the CDR3 reads TGCAGCGTTTGGCGACAGGGGGATAATGGAAAACTGTTTTTT. This chain links TRBV29-1 with TRBJ1-4; 9 nucleotides agree with TRBD1. The CDR3 sequence is 14 residues long. The germline CDR1 and CDR2 sequences are SQVTM and ANQGSEA.

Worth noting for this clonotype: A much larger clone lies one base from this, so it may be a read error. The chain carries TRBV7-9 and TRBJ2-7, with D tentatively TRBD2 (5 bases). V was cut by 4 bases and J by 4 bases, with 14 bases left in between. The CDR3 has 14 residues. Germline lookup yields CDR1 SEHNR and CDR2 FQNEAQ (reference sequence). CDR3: CASSSEASRYEQYF. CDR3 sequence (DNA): TGTGCCAGCAGCTCTGAGGCTAGCAGATACGAGCAGTACTTC.

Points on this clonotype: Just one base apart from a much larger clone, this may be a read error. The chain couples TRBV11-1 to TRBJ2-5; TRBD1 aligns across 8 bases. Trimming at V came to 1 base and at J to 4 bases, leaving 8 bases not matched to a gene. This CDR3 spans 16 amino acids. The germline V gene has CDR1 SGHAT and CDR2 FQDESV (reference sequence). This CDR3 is CASSLGGQGARETQYF. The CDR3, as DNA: TGTGCCAGCAGCTTAGGTGGCCAGGGGGCACGAGAGACCCAGTACTTC.

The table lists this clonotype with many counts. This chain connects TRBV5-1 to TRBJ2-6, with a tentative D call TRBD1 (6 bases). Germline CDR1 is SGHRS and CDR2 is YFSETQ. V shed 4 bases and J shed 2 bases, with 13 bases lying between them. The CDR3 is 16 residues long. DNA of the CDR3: TGCGCCAGCAGCCCACAGGGAAAGGCTGGGGCCAACGTCCTGACTTTC. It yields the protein CASSPQGKAGANVLTF.